This passage covers 12 T cell receptor beta chains from one sample sequenced in a study of blood T cell repertoires in COVID-19. TCRdb's table, derived via immunoSEQ multiplex PCR, lists solely in-frame clones and lacks some. The sample holds 25,000 or so clones, about 87% seen once. Sequenced sample: peripheral blood. The receptors were gathered from a human donor in a cohort sampled during active COVID-19.

The rearrangement links TRBV11-3 to TRBJ2-1; 8 bases line up with TRBD2. The CDR3 is 14 residues long. Trimming removed 2 bases from V and 8 bases from J; junction bases left unmatched: 5. Germline lookup yields CDR1 SGHNT and CDR2 YENEEA. The CDR3 protein is CASSLTREGYEQFF. The CDR3, as DNA: TGTGCCAGCAGCTTAACTCGGGAGGGCTATGAGCAGTTCTTC.

V is TRBV19 and J is TRBJ2-6; D may be TRBD2 (7 bases). From germline, CDR1 is LNHDA and CDR2 SQIVND (reference sequence). V was trimmed by 3 bases and J by 4 bases, leaving 13 bases between them. The length of the CDR3 is 16 residues. CDR3 amino acids: CASSIWGGPGANVLTF. The CDR3 coding sequence is TGTGCCAGTAGTATTTGGGGGGGGCCCGGGGCCAACGTCCTGACTTTC.

This chain links TRBV4-2 with TRBJ2-3; 8 bases agree with TRBD2. This CDR3 is built from 17 residues. V shed 4 bases, J shed 4 bases, and the junction held 13 bases outside the gene matches. Germline CDR1 LGHNA, CDR2 YNFKEQ. CDR3 residues: CASSRQKGAGGADTQYF. DNA of the CDR3: TGTGCCAGCAGCCGCCAAAAGGGCGCGGGGGGCGCAGATACGCAGTATTTT.

This sequence joins TRBV5-1 and TRBJ2-2; 7 bases map to TRBD2. This CDR3 contains 15 residues. From germline, CDR1 is SGHRS and CDR2 YFSETQ. V shed 5 bases and J 6 bases; nucleotides not matched to a gene: 10. CDR3 sequence reads: CASRSVGGTPGELFF. The CDR3 DNA reads as TGCGCCAGCAGATCTGTGGGGGGGACCCCCGGGGAGCTGTTTTTT.

This clone has just one count. The chain has TRBV5-6 and TRBJ2-5; D gene ambiguous. Germline assignment: CDR1 SGHDT and CDR2 YYEEEE. The CDR3 consists of 14 residues. V was pared by 0 bases and J by 1 base, with 7 bases between. CDR3 residues: CASSLDLSQETQYF. Written as DNA, the CDR3 is TGTGCCAGCAGCTTGGATCTCAGCCAAGAGACCCAGTACTTC. Full variable domain (remainder filled in from reference TRBV5-6 and TRBJ2-5): DAGVTQSPTHLIKTRGQQVTLRCSPKSGHDTVSWYQQALGQGPQFIFQYYEEEERQRGNFPDRFSGHQFPNYSSELNVNALLLGDSALYLCASSLDLSQETQYFGPGTRLLVL.

CDR3 region: CASSPSHYGYTF. CDR3 in DNA: TGTGCCAGCAGCCCCAGTCACTATGGCTACACCTTC. V usage is TRBV6-5 and J usage is TRBJ1-2; D not certain. CDR3 length: 12 amino acids. Looked up from germline, CDR1 is MNHEY and CDR2 is SVGAGI. V was shortened by 6 bases and J by 3 bases, with 8 bases between the two germline ends.

This chain uses TRBV5-4 with TRBJ2-6; D is ambiguous. Germline V gene data show CDR1 as SGHNT and CDR2 as YYREEE (reference sequence). With 4 bases removed from V and 3 bases from J, the gap between germline ends came to 11 bases. The CDR3 has 15 residues. The DNA of the CDR3 is TGTGCCAGCAGCGACCACCTAGGTGGGGCCAACGTCCTGACTTTC. It yields the protein CASSDHLGGANVLTF.

V gene TRBV27 combines with J gene TRBJ2-3; possible D gene TRBD2, 5 bases. The CDR3 is 16 residues long. CDR1 and CDR2 (germline): MNHEY, SMNVEV (reference sequence). V was trimmed by 6 bases and J by 2 bases, leaving 18 bases between them. CDR3 in DNA: TGTGCCAGCAGCCCGTTAGCGCAGGAAAACACAGATACGCAGTATTTT. It translates to CASSPLAQENTDTQYF.

This chain joins TRBV29-1 and TRBJ1-5, with D maybe TRBD1 (5 bases). With 6 bases removed from V and 3 bases from J, the gap between germline ends came to 12 bases. The CDR3 covers 13 residues. The V gene's germline CDR1 is SQVTM and CDR2 ANQGSEA. The CDR3 spells CSVAQEHNQPQHF. DNA of the CDR3: TGCAGCGTAGCACAGGAGCACAATCAGCCCCAGCATTTT.

J is TRBJ2-7 and V is TRBV6-2 or TRBV6-3; D not certain. The CDR3 is 13 residues long. Trimming pared 1 base from V and 4 bases from J, leaving 8 bases between. The germline CDR1 and CDR2 sequences are MNHEY and SVGEGT. CDR3 sequence (DNA): TGTGCCAGCAGTTACTTTCGTACATACGAGCAGTACTTC. Protein sequence: CASSYFRTYEQYF.

The chain has TRBV2 and TRBJ2-3, with 8 positions matching TRBD1. CDR3 length: 15 residues. With V trimmed by 8 bases and J by 3 bases, 10 bases remained unmatched. Germline assignment: CDR1 SNHLY and CDR2 FYNNEI. Here the CDR3 reads CASYRDTGGTDTQYF. The CDR3 bases are TGTGCCAGCTACAGAGACACAGGGGGGACAGATACGCAGTATTTT.

The V and J genes are TRBV11-2 and TRBJ2-5, with TRBD2 as a possible D gene (6 bases). Deletions cut 3 bases from V and 2 bases from J, with 13 bases between. CDR1 is SGHAT and CDR2 is FQNNGV in the germline V gene. This CDR3 has 15 residues. Here the CDR3 DNA reads TGTGCCAGCAGCTTGGTCGGGACTGCGCAAGAGACCCAGTACTTC. Amino acid sequence: CASSLVGTAQETQYF.